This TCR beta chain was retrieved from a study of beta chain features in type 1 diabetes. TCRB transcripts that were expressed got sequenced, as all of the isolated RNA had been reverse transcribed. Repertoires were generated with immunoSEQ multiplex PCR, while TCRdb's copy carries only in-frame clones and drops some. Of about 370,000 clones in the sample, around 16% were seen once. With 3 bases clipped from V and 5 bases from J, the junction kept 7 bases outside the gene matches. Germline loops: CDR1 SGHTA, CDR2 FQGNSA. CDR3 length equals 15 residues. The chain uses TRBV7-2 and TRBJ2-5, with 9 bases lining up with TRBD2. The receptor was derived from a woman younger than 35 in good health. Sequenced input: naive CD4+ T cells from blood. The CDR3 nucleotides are TGTGCCAGCAGCTTTATGGCGGGAGGGCCGGAGACCCAGTACTTC. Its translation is CASSFMAGGPETQYF.